The 14 T cell receptor beta chains below come from one sample, sequenced in a study of T cell repertoires in cytomegalovirus infection. No antigen has been assigned to these receptors. TCRdb called the reads again in MiXCR, with one record for every CDR3 protein. Of under 130,000 distinct CDR3 sequences in the sample, 42% are singletons; the top ten hold about 74%. The sequencing here drew on CD8+ T cells from cultured PBMCs, taken from culture after CMV antigen stimulation. Receptors originate from a human donor in good health (CMV status not recorded). Some clones in this sample may be carry-over from other donors' samples.

Worth noting for this clonotype: The junction differs from germline at one of its ends, possibly a read error. The V gene is TRBV2, the J gene TRBJ2-2; perhaps TRBD2 as D (5 bases). The CDR3 is 12 residues long. From germline, CDR1 is SNHLY and CDR2 FYNNEI. CDR3 in amino acids: CAIPGVTGKLFF. CDR3 nucleotides: TGTGCCATCCCCGGTGTGACCGGGAAGCTGTTTTTT.

This clonotype occurred a few times. This chain uses TRBV5-1 with TRBJ2-2, with D unclear. The CDR3 contains 13 residues. Germline V gene sequence: CDR1 SGHRS, CDR2 YFSETQ. Trimming stripped 4 bases from V and 6 bases from J, with 10 bases between. CDR3 sequence reads: CASSVGLAGELFF. CDR3 DNA sequence: TGCGCCAGCAGCGTGGGGTTGGCCGGGGAGCTGTTTTTT.

This clonotype has only a few counts. The chain links TRBV12-3 or TRBV12-4 to TRBJ2-1, with a weak D call TRBD1 (7 bases). The CDR3 has 13 amino acids. Trimming took off 3 bases at V and 12 bases at J, with 15 bases between the two ends. The CDR3 is CASSFAGGPGQFF. CDR3 in DNA: TGTGCCAGCAGTTTCGCAGGGGGGCCGGGGCAGTTCTTC.

This clonotype was counted only a few times. This chain joins TRBV7-8 and TRBJ2-3; D is unclear. From germline, CDR1 is SGHVS and CDR2 FQNEAQ. The CDR3 is 16 amino acids. Trimming left V 6 bases short and J 0 bases short, with 16 bases between. The CDR3 region is CASRPPLVPSTDTQYF. The CDR3 DNA reads TGTGCCAGCAGACCCCCCTTAGTTCCCAGCACAGATACGCAGTATTTT.

In its sample, this clonotype was seen many times. The rearrangement links TRBV12-3 or TRBV12-4 to TRBJ1-5; the D gene is possibly TRBD1 (5 bases). The CDR3 runs 16 residues. V lost 4 bases and J lost 0, with 13 bases in between. The CDR3 region is CASSSWGTFSNQPQHF. The CDR3 coding sequence is TGTGCCAGCAGTTCCTGGGGGACTTTTAGCAATCAGCCCCAGCATTTT.

The chain recombines TRBV3-1 with TRBJ1-2; 12 bases fit TRBD1. Per germline, CDR1 LGHDT and CDR2 YNNKEL (reference sequence). Unmatched junction bases numbered 8, after V lost 0 bases and J lost 6 bases. The CDR3 loop spans 17 amino acids. The CDR3 DNA is TGTGCCAGCAGCCAAGATCCCCTGGGACAGGGGGCGGATGGCTACACCTTC. Translation gives CASSQDPLGQGADGYTF. The complete variable domain, with remaining parts taken from reference TRBV3-1 and TRBJ1-2, reads DTAVSQTPKYLVTQMGNDKSIKCEQNLGHDTMYWYKQDSKKFLKIMFSYNNKELIINETVPNRFSPKSPDKAHLNLHINSLELGDSAVYFCASSQDPLGQGADGYTFGSGTRLTVV.

This CDR3 is CAIFPGGTESYNEQFF. In DNA, the CDR3 is TGTGCCATTTTTCCGGGGGGGACAGAATCCTACAATGAGCAGTTCTTC. The V and J genes are TRBV7-9 and TRBJ2-1, with D possibly being TRBD2 (8 bases). From germline, CDR1 is SEHNR and CDR2 FQNEAQ (reference sequence). Trimming removed 10 bases at V and 1 base at J, with 20 bases between. The CDR3 is 16 amino acids.

This sequence joins TRBV6-6 and TRBJ1-1, with a tentative D call TRBD1 (5 bases). Between the trimmed V and J ends, which lost 2 bases and 5 bases, there was a span of 9 bases. The CDR3 spans 13 residues. Looked up from germline, CDR1 is MNHNY and CDR2 is SVGAGI (reference sequence). The CDR3 DNA follows: TGTGCCAGCAGTTACGGGGGGAGGACTGAAGCTTTCTTT. Translated, it gives CASSYGGRTEAFF.

This clonotype was seen more than once but under ten times. This rearrangement joins TRBV27 to TRBJ1-4; D might be TRBD1 (5 bases). Trimming removed 2 bases from V and 7 bases from J, with 14 bases in between. CDR1 and CDR2 (germline): MNHEY, SMNVEV (reference sequence). This CDR3 spans 15 amino acids. This CDR3 is CASSLVGGWGEKLFF. The CDR3 bases are TGTGCCAGCAGTTTAGTTGGGGGATGGGGTGAAAAACTGTTTTTT.

The chain recombines TRBV27 with TRBJ1-2; 7 bases map to TRBD1. The CDR3 covers 14 residues. CDR1 and CDR2 (germline): MNHEY, SMNVEV (reference sequence). V trimming: 5 bases; J trimming: 4 bases; junction bases outside the gene matches: 7. The CDR3 spells CASSAQGFGYGYTF. The CDR3 DNA sequence: TGTGCCAGCAGTGCACAGGGGTTTGGCTATGGCTACACCTTC.

V usage is TRBV7-6 and J usage is TRBJ2-3; possibly TRBD1 for D (5 bases). This CDR3 comprises 12 residues. The germline gives CDR1 SGHVS, CDR2 FNYEAQ. Trimming stripped 8 bases from V and 4 bases from J, with 10 bases between. The CDR3 coding sequence is TGTGCCAGCGACAGCATCCCAGATACGCAGTATTTT. It encodes CASDSIPDTQYF.

This clonotype has only a few counts. The V gene is TRBV10-2, the J gene TRBJ1-2; tentative D call: TRBD1 (6 bases). The CDR3 runs 13 residues. Germline V gene lookup returns CDR1 WSHSY and CDR2 SAAADI. V was trimmed by 2 bases and J by 4 bases, leaving 8 bases between them. CDR3 sequence: CASSEGTFYGYTF. CDR3 DNA: TGCGCCAGCAGTGAGGGGACATTCTATGGCTACACCTTC.

The rearrangement joins TRBV6-8 to TRBJ2-4; D is unresolved. The CDR3 length is 15 residues. Germline V gene lookup returns CDR1 MNHGY and CDR2 SAAAGT. The V and J ends lost 8 bases and 8 bases respectively, with 22 bases between them. The CDR3 DNA follows: TGTGCCAGCCGCCCCCGCTCCCCCCAATTGGACATTCAGTACTTC. As protein: CASRPRSPQLDIQYF.

The chain recombines TRBV6-6 with TRBJ2-1; 9 nucleotides line up with TRBD1. The junction had 2 bases not matched to a gene; V was cut back by 4 bases and J by 7 bases. Germline V CDR1 and CDR2: MNHNY, SVGAGI (reference sequence). The CDR3 is 13 residues long. Here the CDR3 reads CASSLQGANEQFF. In DNA, the CDR3 is TGTGCCAGCAGTTTACAGGGGGCGAATGAGCAGTTCTTC.